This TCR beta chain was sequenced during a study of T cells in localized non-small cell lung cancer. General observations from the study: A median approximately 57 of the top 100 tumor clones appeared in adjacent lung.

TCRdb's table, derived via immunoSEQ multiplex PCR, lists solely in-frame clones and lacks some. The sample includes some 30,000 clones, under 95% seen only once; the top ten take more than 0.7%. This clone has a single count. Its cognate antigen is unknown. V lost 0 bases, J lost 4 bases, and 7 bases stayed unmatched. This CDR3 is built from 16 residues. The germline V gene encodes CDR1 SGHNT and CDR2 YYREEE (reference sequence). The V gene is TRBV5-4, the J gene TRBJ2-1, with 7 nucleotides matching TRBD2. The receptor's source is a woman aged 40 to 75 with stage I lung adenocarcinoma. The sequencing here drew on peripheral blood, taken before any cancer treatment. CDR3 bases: TGTGCCAGCAGCTTGGCGTCTAGCGGACCATACAATGAGCAGTTCTTC. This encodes CASSLASSGPYNEQFF.